Below, one T cell receptor beta chain is given with its context. Its target is not known. The sample is drawn from a study of Graves' ophthalmopathy and Graves' hyperthyroidism. Findings of the study overall: Among expanded thyroid clonotypes above 0.001 frequency, most also occurred in blood.

Transcripts of RNA were the source for amplifying TCR beta CDR3 regions. The authors performed first-round RT-PCR with HTBI primers and then a second-round multiplex PCR. TCRdb used MiXCR to reprocess the multiplex PCR reads, holding one entry per CDR3 protein. The table has hundreds of thousands of distinct CDR3 sequences, 20% to 25% seen once. V lost 2 bases, J lost 3 bases, and 7 bases lay in between. This CDR3 comprises 13 residues. Germline V CDR1 and CDR2: WNHNN, SYGVQD (reference sequence). The origin of this receptor is a woman between 18 and 30 years old with stable Graves' hyperthyroidism. The specimen sequenced was peripheral blood. The V call is TRBV10-1, the J call TRBJ1-1; D is undetermined. Written as DNA, the CDR3 is TGCGCCAGCAGTGAGAACAGCTACACTGAAGCTTTCTTT. This translates into CASSENSYTEAFF.